This entry is about one TCR beta chain. Antigen specificity is unknown. There are 15 residues in the CDR3. Looked up from germline, CDR1 is MDHEN and CDR2 is SYDVKM. The data stem from a study of blood T cells in healthy people across ages. Looking at the study overall: Template switching retrieved approximately one barcoded beta molecule for each two T cells. Whole-study findings and limits: Naive CD4+ cells and diversity were both higher in long-lived donors than in aged donors.

A second PCR of roughly 7 to 11 cycles used a sample-barcoded 5' primer and a J-beta primer mix. TCRdb re-called the 5' RACE reads through MiXCR, storing one row per CDR3 protein. Among approximately 580,000 distinct CDR3 sequences, about 25% were seen once, and the ten largest hold around 10%. This sample also appeared in a second study, on T cells of mothers and their children.

V usage is TRBV28 and J usage is TRBJ2-5; D is unresolved. Gene TRBJ2-7 matches the end of the DNA better, so the J call may be wrong. Sequencing was performed on blood. The receptor comes from a boy under 18 in good health. The CDR3 nucleotides read TGTGCCAGCAGTCTCCCCCGTCCCGAGGCAAGCGAGCAGTACTTC. The encoded protein is CASSLPRPEASEQYF.